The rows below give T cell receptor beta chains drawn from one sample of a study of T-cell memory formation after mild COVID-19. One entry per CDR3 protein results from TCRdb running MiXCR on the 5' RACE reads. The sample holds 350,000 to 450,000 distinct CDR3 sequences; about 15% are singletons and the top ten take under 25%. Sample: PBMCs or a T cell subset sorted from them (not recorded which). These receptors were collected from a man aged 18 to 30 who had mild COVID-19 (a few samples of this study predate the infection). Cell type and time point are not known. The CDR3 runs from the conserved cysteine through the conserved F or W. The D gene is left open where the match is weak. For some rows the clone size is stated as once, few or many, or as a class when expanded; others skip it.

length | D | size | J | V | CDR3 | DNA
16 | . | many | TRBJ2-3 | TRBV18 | CASSPMGGPYTDTQYF | TGTGCCAGCTCACCAATGGGGGGGCCTTACACAGATACGCAGTATTTT
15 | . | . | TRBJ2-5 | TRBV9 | CASSPSGSAGETQYF | TGTGCCAGCAGCCCCTCAGGTAGCGCGGGGGAGACCCAGTACTTC
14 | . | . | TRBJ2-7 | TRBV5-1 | CASSWAGDRNEQYF | TGCGCCAGCAGCTGGGCAGGGGATCGGAACGAGCAGTACTTC
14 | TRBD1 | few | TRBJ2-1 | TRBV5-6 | CASSWGTGRNEQFF | TGTGCCAGCAGCTGGGGGACAGGGAGGAATGAGCAGTTCTTC
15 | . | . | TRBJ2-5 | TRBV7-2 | CASSSRPTLRETQYF | TGTGCCAGCAGCTCCCGACCGACACTCAGAGAGACCCAGTACTTC
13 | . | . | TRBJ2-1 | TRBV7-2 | CASSPRNSGRQFF | TGTGCCAGCAGCCCCCGCAACTCGGGTCGGCAGTTCTTC
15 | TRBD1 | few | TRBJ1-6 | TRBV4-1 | CASSPRGGDNSPLHF | TGCGCCAGCAGCCCCAGGGGGGGGGATAATTCACCCCTCCACTTT
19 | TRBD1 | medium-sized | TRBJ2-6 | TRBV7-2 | CASSSEGAGITSGANVLTF | TGTGCCAGCAGCTCAGAGGGGGCAGGGATCACTTCTGGGGCCAACGTCCTGACTTTC
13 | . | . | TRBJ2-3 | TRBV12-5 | CASGSAGRDTQYF | TGTGCTAGTGGTTCCGCGGGCAGGGATACGCAGTATTTT
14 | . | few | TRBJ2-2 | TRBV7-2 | CASTPSARPGELFF | TGTGCCAGCACCCCAAGCGCCAGGCCCGGGGAGCTGTTTTTT
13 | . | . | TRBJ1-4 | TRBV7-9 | CASSLGLSEKLFF | TGTGCCAGCAGCTTAGGCCTCTCTGAAAAACTGTTTTTT
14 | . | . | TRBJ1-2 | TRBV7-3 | CASSLDGSMRGYTF | TGTGCCAGCAGCTTAGACGGCTCTATGAGGGGCTACACCTTC
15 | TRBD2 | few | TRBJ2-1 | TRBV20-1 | CSARARGARNNEQFF | TGCAGTGCTAGAGCGCGGGGGGCGCGTAACAATGAGCAGTTCTTC
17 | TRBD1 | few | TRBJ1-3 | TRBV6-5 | CASRPGTGLLGGNTIYF | TGTGCCAGCAGACCCGGGACAGGGTTACTAGGTGGAAACACCATATATTTT
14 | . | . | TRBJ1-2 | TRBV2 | CASTLSQAILGYTF | TGTGCCAGCACACTGTCACAGGCCATTTTAGGCTACACCTTC
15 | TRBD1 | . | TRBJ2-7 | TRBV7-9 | CASSLRDTGVHEQYF | TGTGCCAGCAGCTTAAGGGATACAGGGGTGCACGAGCAGTACTTC
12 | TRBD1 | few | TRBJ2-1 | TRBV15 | CATSSRGNEQFF | TGTGCCACCAGCTCCAGGGGGAATGAGCAGTTCTTC
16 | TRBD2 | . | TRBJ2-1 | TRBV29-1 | CSVAGLAGDSYNEQFF | TGCAGCGTTGCAGGTCTAGCGGGTGACTCCTACAATGAGCAGTTCTTC
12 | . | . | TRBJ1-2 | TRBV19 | CASSIAFYGYTF | TGTGCCAGTAGTATCGCATTCTATGGCTACACCTTC
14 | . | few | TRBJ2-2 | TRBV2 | CASSEDGAAGELFF | TGTGCCAGCAGTGAAGATGGCGCTGCCGGGGAGCTGTTTTTT
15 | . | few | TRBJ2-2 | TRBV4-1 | CASSRPDGNTGELFF | TGCGCCAGCAGCCGCCCGGACGGGAACACCGGGGAGCTGTTTTTT
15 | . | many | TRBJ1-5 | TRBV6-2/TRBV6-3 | CASSSISYSNQPQHF | TGTGCCAGCAGTTCAATTTCTTATAGCAATCAGCCCCAGCATTTT
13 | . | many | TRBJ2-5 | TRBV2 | CASSESQRETQYF | TGTGCCAGCAGTGAAAGTCAGCGAGAGACCCAGTACTTC
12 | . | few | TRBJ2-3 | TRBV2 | CASRREIDTQYF | TGTGCCAGCCGGCGAGAGATAGATACGCAGTATTTT
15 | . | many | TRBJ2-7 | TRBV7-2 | CASSLIGQPSYEQYF | TGTGCCAGCAGCTTAATTGGACAACCTTCCTACGAGCAGTACTTC
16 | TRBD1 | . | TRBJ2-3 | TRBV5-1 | CAGSLLTGGEVDTQYF | TGCGCCGGCAGTCTCCTGACAGGGGGTGAGGTGGATACGCAGTATTTT
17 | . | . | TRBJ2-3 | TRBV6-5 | CASSYGSVGSITDTQYF | TGTGCCAGCAGTTACGGTTCGGTTGGGTCTATTACAGATACGCAGTATTTT
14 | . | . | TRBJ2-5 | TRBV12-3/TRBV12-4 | CASSSQGRGETQYF | TGTGCCAGCAGTTCCCAGGGGCGAGGAGAGACCCAGTACTTC
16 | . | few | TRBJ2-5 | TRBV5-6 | CASSQNTDTIQETQYF | TGTGCCAGCAGCCAAAATACGGACACCATCCAAGAGACCCAGTACTTC
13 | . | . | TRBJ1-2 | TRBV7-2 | CASSPGTTHGYTF | TGTGCCAGCAGCCCGGGGACAACGCATGGCTACACCTTC
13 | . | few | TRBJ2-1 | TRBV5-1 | CASRTSRVDEQFF | TGCGCCAGCAGGACTTCCAGGGTTGATGAGCAGTTCTTC
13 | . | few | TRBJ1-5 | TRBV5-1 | CASSLEGFQPQHF | TGCGCCAGCAGCTTGGAAGGTTTTCAGCCCCAGCATTTT
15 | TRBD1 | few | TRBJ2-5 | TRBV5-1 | CASSTGQGLMETQYF | TGCGCCAGCAGCACCGGACAGGGGTTGATGGAGACCCAGTACTTC
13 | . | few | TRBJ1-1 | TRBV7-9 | CASSLAGDSAAFF | TGTGCCAGCAGCCTGGCGGGGGACTCTGCTGCTTTCTTT
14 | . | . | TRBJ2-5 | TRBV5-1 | CATSTERTTETQYF | TGCGCCACCTCAACTGAGCGGACGACGGAGACCCAGTACTTC
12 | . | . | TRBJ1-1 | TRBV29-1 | CSVVRGSPEAFF | TGCAGCGTTGTAAGGGGATCCCCTGAAGCTTTCTTT
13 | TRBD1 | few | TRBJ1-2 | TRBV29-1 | CSVADRAMLGYTF | TGCAGCGTAGCAGACAGGGCGATGTTAGGCTACACCTTC
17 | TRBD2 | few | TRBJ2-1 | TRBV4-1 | CASSPLTGLTLDNEQFF | TGCGCCAGCAGTCCCCTTACGGGACTAACTCTGGACAATGAGCAGTTCTTC
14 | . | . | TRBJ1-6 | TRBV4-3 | CASSQVLRDSPLHF | TGCGCCAGCAGCCAAGTCCTCCGGGATTCACCCCTCCACTTT
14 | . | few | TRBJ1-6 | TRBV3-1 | CASSPGESNGPLHF | TGTGCCAGCAGCCCCGGGGAGTCGAACGGACCCCTCCACTTT
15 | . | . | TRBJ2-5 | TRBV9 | CASSVEGREWETQYF | TGTGCCAGCAGCGTAGAGGGCAGGGAATGGGAGACCCAGTACTTC